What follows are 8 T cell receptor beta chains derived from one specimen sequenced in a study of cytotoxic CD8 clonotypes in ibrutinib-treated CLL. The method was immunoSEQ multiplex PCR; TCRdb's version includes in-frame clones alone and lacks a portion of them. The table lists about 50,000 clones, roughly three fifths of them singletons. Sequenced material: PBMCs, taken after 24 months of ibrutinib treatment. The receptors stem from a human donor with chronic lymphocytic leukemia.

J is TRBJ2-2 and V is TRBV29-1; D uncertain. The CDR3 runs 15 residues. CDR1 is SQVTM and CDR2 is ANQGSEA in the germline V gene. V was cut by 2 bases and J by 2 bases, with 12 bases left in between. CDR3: CSVELSSANTGELFF. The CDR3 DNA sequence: TGCAGCGTTGAACTTAGCTCCGCCAACACCGGGGAGCTGTTTTTT.

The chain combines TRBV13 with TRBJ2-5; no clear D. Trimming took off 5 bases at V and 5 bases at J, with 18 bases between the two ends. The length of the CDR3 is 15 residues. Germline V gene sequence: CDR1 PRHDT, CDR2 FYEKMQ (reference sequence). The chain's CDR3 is CASSVVATQLETQYF. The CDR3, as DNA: TGTGCCAGCAGCGTAGTGGCGACGCAGCTGGAGACCCAGTACTTC.

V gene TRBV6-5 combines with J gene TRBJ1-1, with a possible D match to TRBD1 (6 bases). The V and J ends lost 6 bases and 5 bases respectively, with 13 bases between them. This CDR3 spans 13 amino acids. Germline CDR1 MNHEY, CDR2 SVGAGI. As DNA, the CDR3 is TGTGCCAGCAGGAGGGGGGGGCAAACTGAAGCTTTCTTT. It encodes CASRRGGQTEAFF.

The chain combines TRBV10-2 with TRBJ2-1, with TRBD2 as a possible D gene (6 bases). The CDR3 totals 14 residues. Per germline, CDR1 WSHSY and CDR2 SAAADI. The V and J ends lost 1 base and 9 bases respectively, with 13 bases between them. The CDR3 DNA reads TGCGCCAGCAGTGAGTACGGGACTTTTGGTGAGCAGTTCTTC. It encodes CASSEYGTFGEQFF.

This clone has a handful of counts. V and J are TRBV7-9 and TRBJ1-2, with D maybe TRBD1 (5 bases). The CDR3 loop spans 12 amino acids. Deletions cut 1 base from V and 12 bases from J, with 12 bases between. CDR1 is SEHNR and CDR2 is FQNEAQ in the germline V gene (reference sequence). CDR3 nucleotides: TGTGCCAGCAGCTTAGAAGCAGGGAAGAACACCTTC. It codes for CASSLEAGKNTF.

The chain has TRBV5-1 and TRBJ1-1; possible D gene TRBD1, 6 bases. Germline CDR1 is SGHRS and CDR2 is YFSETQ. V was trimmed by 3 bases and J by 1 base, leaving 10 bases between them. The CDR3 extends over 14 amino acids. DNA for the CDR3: TGCGCCAGCAGCTGGGGGCCGGGGAACACTGAAGCTTTCTTT. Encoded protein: CASSWGPGNTEAFF. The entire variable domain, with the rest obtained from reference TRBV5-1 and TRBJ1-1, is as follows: KAGVTQTPRYLIKTRGQQVTLSCSPISGHRSVSWYQQTPGQGLQFLFEYFSETQRNKGNFPGRFSGRQFSNSRSEMNVSTLELGDSALYLCASSWGPGNTEAFFGQGTRLTVV.

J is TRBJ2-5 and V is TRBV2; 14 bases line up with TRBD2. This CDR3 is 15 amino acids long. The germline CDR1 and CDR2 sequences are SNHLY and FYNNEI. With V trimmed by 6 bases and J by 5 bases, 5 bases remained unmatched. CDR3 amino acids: CASSGLAGGPETQYF. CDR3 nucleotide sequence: TGTGCCAGCAGCGGACTAGCGGGGGGCCCGGAGACCCAGTACTTC. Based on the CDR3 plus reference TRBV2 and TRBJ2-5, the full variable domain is EPEVTQTPSHQVTQMGQEVILRCVPISNHLYFYWYRQILGQKVEFLVSFYNNEISEKSEIFDDQFSVERPDGSNFTLKIRSTKLEDSAMYFCASSGLAGGPETQYFGPGTRLLVL.

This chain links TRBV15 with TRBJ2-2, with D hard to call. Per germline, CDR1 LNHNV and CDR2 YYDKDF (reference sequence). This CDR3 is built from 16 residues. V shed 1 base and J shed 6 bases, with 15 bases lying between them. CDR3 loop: CATSRGWGLGPGELFF. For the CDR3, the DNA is TGTGCCACCAGCAGAGGGTGGGGATTGGGTCCCGGGGAGCTGTTTTTT.